Included here is one TCR beta chain sequence, with context. Patients of the Seattle cohort, enrolled during active infection, were followed longitudinally. CDR1 GTSNPN and CDR2 SVGIG come from the germline V gene (reference sequence). J gave up 5 bases and V 1 base, and 9 bases lay outside the gene matches. The CDR3 runs to 16 residues. In the original analysis: The assay estimated nucleated cells by amplifying reference gene primers. Clones were read by immunoSEQ multiplex PCR, and TCRdb kept only the in-frame ones, dropping some. The D gene and trimming were derived from the DNA, and the V and J assignments and clone size from that table. The sample shows approximately 350,000 clones, 86% of them seen only once. This sample is drawn from a study of blood T cell repertoires in COVID-19. Study background: Acute-phase and convalescent COVID-19 samples originated in the United States, Italy and Spain. From T cells, B-cell-depleted T cells, or PBMCs came the material, which was cDNA or gDNA.

This receptor was identified in a woman aged 60-70 years with COVID-19, enrolled during active disease. This sequence joins TRBV30 and TRBJ1-2; 11 nucleotides match TRBD1. The sample was peripheral blood. The CDR3 coding sequence is TGTGCCTGGAGTGCAGGGTGGGACAGGGGGTTTTATGGCTACACCTTC. This codes for CAWSAGWDRGFYGYTF.